What follows is one T cell receptor (beta chain) and its context. Its target is not known. The V and J ends lost 4 bases and 2 bases respectively, with 10 bases between them. The CDR3 spans 13 residues. CDR1 is GTSNPN and CDR2 is SVGIG in the germline V gene (reference sequence). RNA extraction was followed by reverse transcription into cDNA, which acted as the sequencing template. Using immunoSEQ multiplex PCR, the repertoire was profiled, and TCRdb retains in-frame clones only, with some absent. Among roughly 280,000 clones listed, roughly 63% were seen once. The sample's treatment: oral pan-JAK inhibitor, 5-10 mg twice daily. The sorting of PBMCs gave CD4+ and CD8+ T cells. This specimen comes from a study of CD8+ T cells in alopecia areata. Study conclusions and caveats: Among the 100 top clones, expanded CD8+ clones, like scalp clonality, were significantly decreased by tofacitinib.

Sequences were derived from CD4+ T cells sorted from blood, sampled around week 54, from a patient treated with tofacitinib. The receptor was derived from a human donor with alopecia areata. V gene TRBV30 combines with J gene TRBJ2-3; D might be TRBD1 (6 bases). This chain's CDR3 is CAWNRDFTDTQYF. In DNA, the CDR3 is TGTGCCTGGAACAGGGATTTCACAGATACGCAGTATTTT.